This T cell receptor (beta chain) was sequenced for a study of T cell responses to AZD1222 COVID-19 vaccine. Looking at the study overall: Analyses pooled second doses at about 4 or about 12 weeks.

Study-wide results and limits: Increased Spike-specific TCR breadth and depth were observed after two AZD1222 doses. Seropositive AZD1222 recipients at baseline numbered only five to seven. There were mostly white British donors and more females than males, and clonal diversity was possibly underestimated.

Sequenced by immunoSEQ multiplex PCR; TCRdb stores in-frame clones only, minus some. The sample contains tens of thousands of clones, around nine tenths of which appear only once. The germline V and J ends were trimmed by 6 bases and 7 bases, with 12 bases remaining between them. The germline V gene encodes CDR1 MNHEY and CDR2 SVGAGI. The CDR3 runs to 13 residues. Notes on this clone: What it binds is not known.

The sample here was peripheral blood, taken on day 0 of AZD1222 vaccination. The receptor's source is an adult in good health. The chain has TRBV6-5 and TRBJ2-2; TRBD2 might be the D (5 bases). Written as DNA, the CDR3 is TGTGCCAGCAGGGACCCCCGGGGCGGGGAGCTGTTTTTT. Its protein product is CASRDPRGGELFF.